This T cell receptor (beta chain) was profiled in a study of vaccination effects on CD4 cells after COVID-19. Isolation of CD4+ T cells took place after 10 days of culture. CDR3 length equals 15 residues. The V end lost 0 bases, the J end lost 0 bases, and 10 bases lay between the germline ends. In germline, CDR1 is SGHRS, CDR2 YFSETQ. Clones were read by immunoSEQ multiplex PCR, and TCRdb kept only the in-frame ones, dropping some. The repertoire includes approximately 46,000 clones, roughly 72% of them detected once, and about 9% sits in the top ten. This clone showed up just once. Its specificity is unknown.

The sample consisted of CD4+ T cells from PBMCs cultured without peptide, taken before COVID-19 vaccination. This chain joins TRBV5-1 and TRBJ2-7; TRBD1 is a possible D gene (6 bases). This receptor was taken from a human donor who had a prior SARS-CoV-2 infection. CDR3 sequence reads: CASSLAGTYSYEQYF. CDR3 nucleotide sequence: TGCGCCAGCAGCTTGGCAGGGACATACTCCTACGAGCAGTACTTC. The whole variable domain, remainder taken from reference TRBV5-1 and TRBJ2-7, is KAGVTQTPRYLIKTRGQQVTLSCSPISGHRSVSWYQQTPGQGLQFLFEYFSETQRNKGNFPGRFSGRQFSNSRSEMNVSTLELGDSALYLCASSLAGTYSYEQYFGPGTRLTVT.